Below are 9 T cell receptor beta chains sequenced from a single sample in a study of metastatic and nonmetastatic thyroid tumors. TCRdb re-clonotyped the PCR reads via MiXCR. The table shows 20,000 to 25,000 clones, with over 9.5% occurring only once. Before thyroid surgery, none of the patients had received any treatment. Sequenced sample: blood. These receptors came from a female donor with papillary thyroid cancer or a benign thyroid nodule (not recorded which). Some clones in this sample may be carry-over from other donors' samples.

This clone has ten or more counts. V usage is TRBV4-1 and J usage is TRBJ2-5; no clear D gene. The CDR3 consists of 15 residues. Germline V gene data show CDR1 as MGHRA and CDR2 as YSYEKL. Trimming left V 0 bases short and J 4 bases short, with 12 bases between. The CDR3 is CASSQETKVAETQYF. The CDR3 nucleotides are TGCGCCAGCAGCCAAGAAACGAAGGTGGCAGAGACCCAGTACTTC.

The V gene is TRBV2, the J gene TRBJ2-4; 9 nucleotides match TRBD1. The CDR3 consists of 19 residues. Germline CDR1 reads SNHLY; CDR2 reads FYNNEI. V gave up 4 bases and J gave up 1 base; unmatched junction bases: 14. The CDR3 loop is CASSVFGTGKGTAKNIQYF. CDR3 sequence (DNA): TGTGCCAGCAGTGTTTTTGGGACAGGGAAGGGGACGGCCAAAAACATTCAGTACTTC.

This clone showed up many times. This sequence joins TRBV13 and TRBJ2-3, with TRBD1 identical over 8 bases. This CDR3 has 19 amino acids. The V and J ends lost 5 bases and 2 bases, in that order; junction bases with no gene match: 18. The germline gives CDR1 PRHDT, CDR2 FYEKMQ (reference sequence). The CDR3 sequence is CASSGWPDRALPDTDTQYF. CDR3 DNA sequence: TGTGCCAGCAGCGGATGGCCGGACAGGGCGCTGCCCGACACAGATACGCAGTATTTT.

The table lists this clone with a few counts. V is TRBV6-4 and J is TRBJ2-1, with 8 bases identical to TRBD1. J gave up 4 bases and V 2 bases, and 1 base lay outside the gene matches. Per the germline V gene, CDR1 is MRHNA and CDR2 is SNTAGT. CDR3 length: 14 amino acids. The chain's CDR3 is CASSDGTGYNEQFF. The CDR3 DNA reads TGTGCCAGCAGTGACGGGACAGGTTACAATGAGCAGTTCTTC.

Ten or more counts support this clone. The V gene is TRBV19, the J gene TRBJ2-7, with 9 bases aligning to TRBD1. There are 13 residues in the CDR3. Germline V gene data show CDR1 as LNHDA and CDR2 as SQIVND (reference sequence). The ends lost 7 bases at V and 3 bases at J; junction bases unmatched: 4. The CDR3 coding sequence is TGTGCCAGTAATCCGGGACAGGGCTACGAGCAGTACTTC. Its translation: CASNPGQGYEQYF.

This clone has ten or more counts. The V and J genes are TRBV25-1 and TRBJ1-2; maybe TRBD1 (6 bases). Germline lookup yields CDR1 MGHDK and CDR2 SYGVNS. This CDR3 comprises 14 residues. V gave up 0 bases and J gave up 8 bases, with 13 bases separating them. CDR3 nucleotide sequence: TGTGCCAGCAGTGAATATTCGGGGGCAGGAGGCTACACCTTC. This codes for CASSEYSGAGGYTF.

With regard to this clone: The germline gene is not matched at one end of the junction; a read error may be the cause. The chain combines TRBV6-2 or TRBV6-3 with TRBJ2-2; D is uncertain. The CDR3 has 11 amino acids. From germline, CDR1 is MNHEY and CDR2 SVGEGT. The CDR3 DNA reads TGTGCCATTGCTTCCACCGGTGAGCTGTTTTTT. It yields the protein CAIASTGELFF.

There are many counts of this clone. This sequence joins TRBV12-3 or TRBV12-4 and TRBJ2-7, with D perhaps TRBD1 (7 bases). Trimming removed 6 bases at V and 10 bases at J, with 19 bases between. CDR3 length: 13 residues. CDR3 protein: CASSRLQGGGQYF. The CDR3, as DNA: TGTGCCAGCAGCCGACTCCAGGGGGGCGGACAGTACTTC.

This clone was observed many times. For the CDR3, the DNA is TGTGCCACCAGGGGACTCCAGGGACTAGCGGGAGAAGATACGCAGTATTTT. Residues: CATRGLQGLAGEDTQYF. J is TRBJ2-3 and V is TRBV15; 14 bases match TRBD2. This CDR3 region has 17 residues. Germline V gene data show CDR1 as LNHNV and CDR2 as YYDKDF (reference sequence). The V segment lost 6 bases and the J segment 5 bases; nucleotides outside the gene matches: 10.